This T cell receptor (beta chain) was sequenced for a study of cytomegalovirus exposure and HLA in healthy donors (dated by TCRdb to about 2017). At the level of the whole study: In an earlier analysis of 450 to 750 of the donors, approximately 300 Gb of sequence data and 120 million or so unique TCR beta sequences from 180 million or so T cells were reported. Because of strong linkage in the cohort, roughly five DR-DQ haplotypes were treated as single units for association and clustering. An early release covering approximately 600 HLA-typed donors comprised about 290 gigabases of sequencing data and approximately 85 million unique TCR sequences. In addition to the first cohort of hundreds of subjects, a separate validation cohort of 130 or so different subjects was used. Donor age, sex, ethnicity and CMV serostatus were collected together with the repertoire data. A later analysis re-analyzed previously published TCR beta repertoires from hundreds of donors and added high-resolution HLA genotyping to study TCR occurrence patterns. To decide whether each TCR beta V gene segment behaved as functional or pseudogenic, an earlier analysis of fewer than 750 of the donors relied on high-throughput TCR beta sequencing. Class I and class II HLA loci were covered by the typing at four-digit resolution. The number of typed donors differed by locus: roughly 629-630 for A, B, C, DRB1 and DQB1; approximately 540 for DQA1; over 600 for DPA1; and some 430 for DPB1. Among the 398 genotyped donors, approximately 81% belonged to the genetic ancestry cluster associated with self-reported Caucasian donors. Rather than drawing on any new phenotypic data, the later analysis identified candidate immune exposures from TCR beta sequences and the way those sequences occurred across donors. All discovery cohort repertoires had been generated on a single sequencing platform. In a later genetic analysis, genome-wide SNP genotypes for about three fifths of the roughly 670 donors were used, and that subset was treated as a discovery cohort. The study combined high-throughput TCR immunosequencing, statistical association of individual TCRs with disease status, and machine learning to predict cytomegalovirus infection status. The study was designed to test whether signatures of past pathogen exposure could be identified by cataloging public T cell receptors. Across under 500 genotyped donors of the cohort, an average of approximately 240,000 unique TCR beta nucleotide sequences per donor were sequenced, and around 20% of those sequences were non-productive. The study used immunosequencing to profile the T cell repertoires of several hundred subjects and linked those repertoires to cytomegalovirus serostatus.

A remark on this clone: Its antigen is currently not known. No clone much larger than this one lies a single base away; base qualities are absent.

The library was prepared using the immunoSEQ multiplex PCR assay. For the multiplex PCR, a mixture combining 60 forward primers for TCR Vbeta segments and 13 reverse primers for TCR Jbeta segments was used. The CDR3 region of rearranged TCR beta genes was amplified from genomic DNA with a multiplex PCR assay. The amplified TCR beta libraries were sequenced on the Illumina HiSeq System as 87-base-pair reads. As for the original processing: A later analysis tallied 75 million to 95 million unique TCR beta chains across the 666 repertoires, and about 12 million of those chains were shared by two or more donors. Raw reads were error-corrected and collapsed into unique sequences with a nearest-neighbor algorithm that merged closely related sequences to remove PCR and sequencing errors. CDR3 sequences were aligned to IMGT reference sequences to assign V, D and J gene segments. For a sequence to be retained, at least a six-nucleotide match to both a V gene segment and a J gene segment was required. Rearrangements were classified as productive when the CDR3 lacked stop codons and remained in frame with V and J, and all other rearrangements were classified as non-productive. Following IMGT convention, CDR3 was defined as the stretch from the second conserved V-encoded cysteine to the conserved J-encoded phenylalanine. Sequences without an unambiguous match to a single V gene segment were excluded from the earlier analysis of 587 of the donors. In an earlier analysis of about 590 of the donors, a V segment was called functional when productive rearrangements were above 56.7%, and segregating when the standard deviation between donors exceeded 5%. A statistical classification framework was built to diagnose cytomegalovirus status from the catalog of TCR beta chain sequences. A later analysis assigned V and J genes by comparing TCR nucleotide sequences with IMGT/GENE-DB human TR gene sequences. In a later analysis, CDR3 sequences and most-parsimonious VDJ recombination scenarios were assigned using the TCRdist pipeline. In a later analysis, each TCR beta chain was defined by its CDR3 amino acid sequence together with its V-gene family, and reads lacking a unique V-gene family were excluded. A later analysis removed several hundred highly shared, low-generation-probability nucleotide sequences to deal with suspected cross-contamination and a sequencing artifact. A later analysis calculated a clonal expansion index for each public chain from normalized within-repertoire ranks of inferred template counts. In a later analysis, generation probabilities were computed with a VDJ recombination model fitted to out-of-frame rearrangements, and the resulting probabilities were checked against IGoR. Hypergeometric tests were used in a later analysis to score TCR-TCR, TCR-HLA and TCR-CMV co-occurrence, with a repertoire-size bias correction applied to the TCR pairs. A later analysis estimated false discovery rates by permuting HLA or CMV assignments 20 times. A later analysis grouped co-occurring TCRs with DBSCAN, adding TCRdist sequence similarity when clustering within HLA-allele-positive subsets. Co-occurrence clustering excluded repertoires with fewer than 30,000 or more than 120,000 public chains, plus five with anomalous nucleotide sharing. TCRdb obtained this table from immuneACCESS and retained in-frame rearrangements with V and J assigned. These tables miss some clones; where compared with another copy, unresolved V genes account for less than half of the shortfall, and the remainder is unexplained. V, J and clone size reflect that table, while D and trimming were determined from the DNA. The sample data list roughly 150,000 clones, and approximately 80% of these were observed just once. The ten largest clones capture 5% to 7.5% of the sample.

The cohort was made up of 500 to 850 healthy bone marrow donors. All cohort members were sampled while nominally healthy, although unrecorded immune exposures were likely present. The donor tested CMV seropositive and was one of the 289 seropositive cohort members. Each donor provided a peripheral blood sample, and peripheral blood mononuclear cells were used for TCR beta sequencing. The Qiagen DNeasy Blood Extraction Kit was used to extract genomic DNA from the blood cell samples. The CDR3 runs 13 amino acids, cysteine and phenylalanine included. Just the 39-base CDR3 DNA is kept, in frame starting at base 1. From a lookup of the germline V gene, CDR1 and CDR2 are MDHEN and SYDVKM. A distance of 7 bases separates the germline ends of V and J, which lose 2 bases and 5 bases respectively. The study at large found these results: V-gene and J-gene trimming of TCR beta chains was associated with a missense DCLRE1C variant in a later genetic analysis, and the association was replicated in an independent cohort. Presence/absence analyses assumed roughly uniform sequencing depth across donors, an assumption that may not hold. A cluster of highly shared sequence variants was judged likely to represent a technical artifact of the sequencing pipeline. An earlier analysis of 587 of the donors showed that most TCR beta V segments appeared in productive rearrangements either about 90% or about 30% of the time, which broadly matched IMGT annotations. A few of the identified cytomegalovirus-associated TCR beta chains were confirmed in vitro to be specific for cytomegalovirus antigens. According to the authors, the approach could potentially be generalized to other disease states and immunological phenotypes. According to a later analysis, parvovirus B19, influenza, CMV and Epstein-Barr virus appeared linked to several top co-occurrence clusters. Correlated functional status among segregating V segments might be attributable to linkage disequilibrium, but an unknown experimental factor could not be ruled out. Assigning TCR associations to individual alleles was difficult when HLA alleles, especially DR and DQ, strongly co-occurred. In a later analysis, HLA-associated TCR beta chains showed more clonal expansion and lower generation probabilities than non-associated chains that were equally common. A further reported finding was that TCR beta sequences accurately predicted the HLA-A and HLA-B alleles for most subjects in the first cohort. Some IMGT-functional V segments, including TRBV6-2 and TRBV6-3, could not be told apart with the 87-base-pair reads, so those segments were excluded. A later analysis found that TCR association rates varied across HLA loci, with DRB1 alleles showing the most associated TCRs and HLA-C alleles the fewest. Only TCR beta chains were sequenced in this cohort, and the absence of alpha or paired-chain data limited detectable features. In both the original and validation cohorts, the classifier was reported to diagnose cytomegalovirus status with high specificity and sensitivity. Across donors, most TCR sequences were observed very rarely, whereas some public TCRs were present in many individuals. CMV serostatus was the only immune exposure information available for the cohort. Most CMV-associated TCR beta chains appeared to be HLA-restricted in a later analysis, and the HLA associations seemed to be driven largely by CMV exposure. Because some donors lacked HLA typing at each locus, the association tests relied only on the typed subset. In a later analysis, over 15,000 TCR beta sequences were associated with specific HLA alleles at a false discovery rate of 0.05. The study listed 150 to 200 TCR beta chains as associated with cytomegalovirus. Approximately 18 rarely observed V segments, including chromosome 9 orphons, were excluded from the earlier analysis of approximately 500 of the donors because counts were too low. In a later genetic analysis, fewer N-insertions in productive TCRs were reported among donors in an Asian-associated ancestry cluster than the 666-donor mean.

The chain was built from TRBV28 and TRBJ1-5; the D segment cannot be called with confidence. The sequencing sample was made of PBMCs. The receptor comes from a woman aged 40 to 55 in good health and CMV-seropositive. The CDR3 corresponds to CASSLMVDQPQHF. The sequenced DNA: TGTGCCAGCAGTTTAATGGTAGATCAGCCCCAGCATTTT.